The 21 T cell receptor beta chains listed next were all sequenced from one sample in a study of regulatory T cells in long-lasting Graves disease. The sample's time point: persistent/refractory GD, antithyroid drugs over 5 years with positive TRAb. PBMCs were the source of the RNA used for TCR sequencing. According to the study, TCR beta libraries were built with iRepertoire HTBI primers and CDR3-region Arm-PCR. One entry per CDR3 protein, called by TCRdb with MiXCR from the multiplex PCR reads. The sample shows a few hundred thousand distinct CDR3 sequences, 22% of them seen only once. The sequences come from peripheral blood mononuclear cells (PBMCs), collected when the disease was refractory, from a patient treated with antithyroid drugs. These receptors were taken from a female donor with Graves disease.

The chain has TRBV28 and TRBJ2-7; D uncertain. V was trimmed by 1 base and J by 9 bases, leaving 7 bases between them. The CDR3 sequence is 11 residues long. Germline loops: CDR1 MDHEN, CDR2 SYDVKM. The CDR3 sequence: CASSLFPGQYF. CDR3 DNA: TGTGCCAGCAGTTTATTCCCCGGGCAGTACTTC.

In its sample, this clonotype was seen many times. This sequence joins TRBV2 and TRBJ2-7; D unclear. The V end lost 11 bases, the J end lost 1 base, and 12 bases lay between the germline ends. CDR3 length equals 12 residues. The germline V gene encodes CDR1 SNHLY and CDR2 FYNNEI. CDR3 in amino acids: CALGRVSYEQYF. CDR3 nucleotide sequence: TGTGCCTTAGGTCGGGTTTCCTACGAGCAGTACTTC.

The genes are TRBV15 and TRBJ1-1; tentative D call: TRBD1 (6 bases). Germline V gives CDR1 LNHNV, CDR2 YYDKDF (reference sequence). The CDR3 is 13 amino acids. V shed 5 bases and J shed 2 bases, with 9 bases lying between them. The CDR3 DNA reads TGTGCCACCAGCCCCAGGGGAAACACTGAAGCTTTCTTT. Translation gives CATSPRGNTEAFF.

J is TRBJ1-3 and V is TRBV20-1, with D possibly being TRBD1 (6 bases). The V end was cut by 6 bases, the J end by 0 bases, with 18 bases between. This CDR3 region has 16 residues. Germline V lookup: CDR1 DFQATT, CDR2 SNEGSKA (reference sequence). For the CDR3, the DNA is TGCAGTGCGCCAACGGGGGGGGCACACTCTGGAAACACCATATATTTT. The encoded protein is CSAPTGGAHSGNTIYF.

There are many counts of this clonotype. The V and J genes are TRBV12-3 or TRBV12-4 and TRBJ2-6, with 7 bases matching TRBD1. V shed 5 bases, J shed 2 bases, and the junction held 6 bases outside the gene matches. The CDR3 spans 16 residues. CDR3 sequence (DNA): TGTGCCAGCAGTCGGGACAGCTCAGCTGGGGCCAACGTCCTGACTTTC. Its protein is CASSRDSSAGANVLTF.

This clonotype came up a few times. This rearrangement joins TRBV4-1 to TRBJ1-1; the match to TRBD1 covers 7 bases. Trimming removed 0 bases from V and 9 bases from J; junction bases left unmatched: 10. The CDR3 has 15 amino acids. The germline gives CDR1 MGHRA, CDR2 YSYEKL. CDR3 sequence (DNA): TGCGCCAGCAGCCAAGATCGAGGGGGCGGAAGGAAAGCTTTCTTT. It encodes CASSQDRGGGRKAFF.

On this clonotype itself: This sequence may be a read error, since a much larger clone differs from it by one base. The rearrangement links TRBV20-1 to TRBJ1-5; the D gene is possibly TRBD1 (5 bases). V was shortened by 3 bases and J by 4 bases, with 10 bases between the two germline ends. From germline, CDR1 is DFQATT and CDR2 SNEGSKA (reference sequence). This CDR3 spans 13 amino acids. CDR3 in amino acids: CSARGGWNQPQHF. The CDR3 DNA reads TGCAGTGCTAGGGGGGGATGGAATCAGCCCCAGCATTTT.

At least ten counts were recorded for this clonotype. The chain uses TRBV28 and TRBJ2-7; D is possibly TRBD1 (7 bases). V was clipped by 5 bases and J by 4 bases, with 15 bases between them. Germline lookup yields CDR1 MDHEN and CDR2 SYDVKM. This CDR3 has 14 amino acids. In DNA form, the CDR3 reads TGTGCCAGCAGTCCCCAGGGGGGAATTTACGAGCAGTACTTC. It is translated as CASSPQGGIYEQYF.

V usage is TRBV2 and J usage is TRBJ2-3; a weak D match, TRBD1 (6 bases). This CDR3 comprises 15 residues. Trimming removed 4 bases at V and 6 bases at J, with 17 bases between. Germline V lookup: CDR1 SNHLY, CDR2 FYNNEI. CDR3 coding DNA: TGTGCCAGCAGTGGACAGGCTTTCGCTTCTGATACGCAGTATTTT. Protein product: CASSGQAFASDTQYF. Together with reference TRBV2 and TRBJ2-3, the CDR3 gives the full variable domain: EPEVTQTPSHQVTQMGQEVILRCVPISNHLYFYWYRQILGQKVEFLVSFYNNEISEKSEIFDDQFSVERPDGSNFTLKIRSTKLEDSAMYFCASSGQAFASDTQYFGPGTRLTVL.

This chain connects TRBV7-9 to TRBJ1-3, with D uncertain. The V and J ends lost 1 base and 0 bases respectively, with 7 bases between them. Germline lookup yields CDR1 SEHNR and CDR2 FQNEAQ (reference sequence). CDR3 length: 15 residues. The DNA for the CDR3 is TGTGCCAGCAGCTTAGTCTCTAGCTCTGGAAACACCATATATTTT. It translates to CASSLVSSSGNTIYF.

This clonotype was found a few times. This sequence joins TRBV20-1 and TRBJ2-7; 8 nucleotides line up with TRBD2. The CDR3 covers 13 residues. The germline gives CDR1 DFQATT, CDR2 SNEGSKA (reference sequence). V was clipped by 0 bases and J by 12 bases; unmatched bases: 10. This CDR3 reads CSARDLGGRLLYF. CDR3 nucleotides: TGCAGTGCTAGAGATCTGGGCGGGAGGTTGTTGTACTTC.

A few counts support this clonotype. This rearrangement joins TRBV7-9 to TRBJ1-2, with D tentatively TRBD1 (6 bases). CDR3 length: 13 residues. Germline V gene lookup returns CDR1 SEHNR and CDR2 FQNEAQ (reference sequence). The germline V and J ends were trimmed by 1 base and 8 bases, with 11 bases remaining between them. The CDR3 loop is CASSLGGRLGYTF. As DNA, the CDR3 is TGTGCCAGCAGCTTAGGGGGGCGCCTAGGCTACACCTTC.

As to this clonotype: A much bigger clone sits one base away, suggesting this may be a read error. This chain connects TRBV28 to TRBJ2-5; the match to TRBD2 covers 16 bases. V dropped 5 bases and J dropped 5; count of bases not matched to a gene: 8. CDR1 is MDHEN, CDR2 SYDVKM, per germline. The CDR3 totals 17 residues. CDR3 sequence reads: CASSPTGLAGGRETQYF. The CDR3 DNA reads as TGTGCCAGCAGTCCTACGGGACTAGCGGGAGGGAGGGAGACCCAGTACTTC.

This clonotype has at least ten counts. The CDR3 nucleotides are TGTGCCAGCAGCCGGGGAGGGGCACAGCCCCAGCATTTT. As protein: CASSRGGAQPQHF. The rearrangement links TRBV6-2 or TRBV6-3 to TRBJ1-5; D is possibly TRBD1 (5 bases). The germline V gene has CDR1 MNHEY and CDR2 SVGEGT. V was trimmed by 6 bases and J by 7 bases, leaving 13 bases between them. There are 13 residues in the CDR3.

In regard to this clonotype: A single base separates this from a much larger clone, so it may be a read error. The rearrangement joins TRBV6-5 to TRBJ1-2; D unclear. The CDR3 sequence is 14 residues long. CDR1 and CDR2 from the germline V gene are MNHEY and SVGAGI. Trimming shortened V by 0 bases and J by 6 bases, and 11 bases separated the two germline ends. The CDR3 protein is CASSYSRGFDGYTF. The CDR3 DNA reads as TGTGCCAGCAGTTACTCGAGAGGGTTTGATGGCTACACCTTC.

Ten or more counts support this clonotype. This chain uses TRBV12-3 or TRBV12-4 with TRBJ1-1, with TRBD1 matching 7 bases. With 5 bases clipped from V and 0 bases from J, the junction kept 6 bases outside the gene matches. This CDR3 has 15 amino acids. The CDR3 loop reads CASSARQGLNTEAFF. DNA for the CDR3: TGTGCCAGCAGTGCGCGACAGGGCTTGAACACTGAAGCTTTCTTT.

This clonotype was recorded many times. The rearrangement uses TRBV7-2 and TRBJ1-1; D is undetermined. The CDR3 contains 13 residues. Trimming stripped 9 bases from V and 1 base from J, with 12 bases between. Germline values: CDR1 SGHTA, CDR2 FQGNSA. CDR3 residues: CASKETWNTEAFF. The CDR3 DNA is TGTGCCAGTAAGGAGACCTGGAACACTGAAGCTTTCTTT.

This clonotype was detected many times. The J gene is TRBJ2-5, the V gene TRBV29-1, with D hard to call. V lost 4 bases and J 5 bases, leaving 11 bases between the germline ends. In germline, CDR1 is SQVTM, CDR2 ANQGSEA. This CDR3 is built from 12 residues. This CDR3 reads CSVVAAKETQYF. DNA of the CDR3: TGCAGCGTTGTGGCAGCGAAGGAGACCCAGTACTTC.

This clonotype was counted ten times or more. The rearrangement links TRBV6-1 to TRBJ1-2, with D uncertain. Trimming shortened V by 3 bases and J by 7 bases, and 18 bases separated the two germline ends. Germline V gene data show CDR1 as MNHNS and CDR2 as SASEGT. The CDR3 runs to 15 residues. The CDR3 spells CASSDPGWGLGGYTF. The DNA for the CDR3 is TGTGCCAGCAGTGACCCGGGCTGGGGTTTAGGTGGCTACACCTTC.

This clonotype has only a few counts. The J gene is TRBJ2-7, the V gene TRBV7-9; 7 bases align to TRBD2. The CDR3 consists of 14 residues. With 8 bases clipped from V and 0 bases from J, the junction kept 7 bases outside the gene matches. Germline CDR1 reads SEHNR; CDR2 reads FQNEAQ (reference sequence). CDR3 protein: CASGGGRSSYEQYF. Here the CDR3 DNA reads TGTGCCAGCGGGGGGGGACGGAGCTCCTACGAGCAGTACTTC. Drawing the rest from reference TRBV7-9 and TRBJ2-7, the complete variable domain is DTGVSQNPRHKITKRGQNVTFRCDPISEHNRLYWYRQTLGQGPEFLTYFQNEAQLEKSRLLSDRFSAERPKGSFSTLEIQRTEQGDSAMYLCASGGGRSSYEQYFGPGTRLTVT.

The chain joins TRBV20-1 to TRBJ2-7; possibly TRBD2 for D (7 bases). V lost 0 bases, J lost 2 bases, and 14 bases lay in between. Germline V lookup: CDR1 DFQATT, CDR2 SNEGSKA (reference sequence). This CDR3 comprises 15 residues. The DNA of the CDR3 is TGCAGTGCTAGAGATAGGGGGGAGGGCCCCTACGAGCAGTACTTC. Translating gives CSARDRGEGPYEQYF.